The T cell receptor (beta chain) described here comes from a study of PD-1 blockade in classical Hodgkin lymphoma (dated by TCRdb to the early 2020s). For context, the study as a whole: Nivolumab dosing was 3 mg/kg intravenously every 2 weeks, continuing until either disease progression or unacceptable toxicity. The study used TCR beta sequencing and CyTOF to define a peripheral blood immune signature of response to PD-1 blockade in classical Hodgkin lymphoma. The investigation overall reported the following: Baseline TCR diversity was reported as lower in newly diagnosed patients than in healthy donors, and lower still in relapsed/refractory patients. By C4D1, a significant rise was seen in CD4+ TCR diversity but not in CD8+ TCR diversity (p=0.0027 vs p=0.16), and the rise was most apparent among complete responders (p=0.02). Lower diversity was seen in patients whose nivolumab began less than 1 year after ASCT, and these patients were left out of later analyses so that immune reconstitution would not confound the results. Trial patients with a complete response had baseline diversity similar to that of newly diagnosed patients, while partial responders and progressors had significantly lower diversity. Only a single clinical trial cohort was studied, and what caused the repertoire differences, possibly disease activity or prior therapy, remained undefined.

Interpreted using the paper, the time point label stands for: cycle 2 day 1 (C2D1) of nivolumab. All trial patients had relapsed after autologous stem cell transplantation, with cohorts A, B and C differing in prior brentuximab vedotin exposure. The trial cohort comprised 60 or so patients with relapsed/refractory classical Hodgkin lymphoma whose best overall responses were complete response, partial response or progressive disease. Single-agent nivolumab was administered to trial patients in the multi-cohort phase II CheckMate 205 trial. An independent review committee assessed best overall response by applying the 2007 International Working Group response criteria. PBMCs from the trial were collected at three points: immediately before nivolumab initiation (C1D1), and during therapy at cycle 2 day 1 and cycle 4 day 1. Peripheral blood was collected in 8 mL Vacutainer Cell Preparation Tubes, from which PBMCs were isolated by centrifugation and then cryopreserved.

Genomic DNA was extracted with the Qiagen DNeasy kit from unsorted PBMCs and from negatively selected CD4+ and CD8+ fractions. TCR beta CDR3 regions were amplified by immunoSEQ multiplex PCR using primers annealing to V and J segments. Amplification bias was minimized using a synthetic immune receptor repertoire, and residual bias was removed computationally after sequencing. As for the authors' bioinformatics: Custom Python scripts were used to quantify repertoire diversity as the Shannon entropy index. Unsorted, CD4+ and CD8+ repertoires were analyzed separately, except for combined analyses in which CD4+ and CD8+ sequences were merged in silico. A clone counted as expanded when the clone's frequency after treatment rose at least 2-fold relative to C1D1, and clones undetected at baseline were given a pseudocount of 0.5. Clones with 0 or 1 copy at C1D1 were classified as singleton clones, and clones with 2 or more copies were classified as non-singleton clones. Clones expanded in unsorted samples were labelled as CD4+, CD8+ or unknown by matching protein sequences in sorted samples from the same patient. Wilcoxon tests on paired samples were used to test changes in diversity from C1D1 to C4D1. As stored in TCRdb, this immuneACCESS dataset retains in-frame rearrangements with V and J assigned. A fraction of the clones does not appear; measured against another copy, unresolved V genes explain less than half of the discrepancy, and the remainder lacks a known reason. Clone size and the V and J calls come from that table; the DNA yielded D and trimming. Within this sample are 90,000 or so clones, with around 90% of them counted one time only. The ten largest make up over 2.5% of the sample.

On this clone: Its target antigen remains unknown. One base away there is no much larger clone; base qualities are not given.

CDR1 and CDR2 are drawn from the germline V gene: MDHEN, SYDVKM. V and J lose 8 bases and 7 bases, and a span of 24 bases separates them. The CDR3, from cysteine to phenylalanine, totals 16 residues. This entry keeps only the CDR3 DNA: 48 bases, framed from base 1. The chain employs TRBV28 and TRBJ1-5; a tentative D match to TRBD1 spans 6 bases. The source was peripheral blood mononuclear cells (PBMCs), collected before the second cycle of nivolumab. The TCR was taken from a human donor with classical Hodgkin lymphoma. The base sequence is TGTGCCAGCGTAAACTACCCCAGGGGCCGATGGCAGCCCCAGCATTTT. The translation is CASVNYPRGRWQPQHF. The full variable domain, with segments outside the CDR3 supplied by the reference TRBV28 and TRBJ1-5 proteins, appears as DVKVTQSSRYLVKRTGEKVFLECVQDMDHENMFWYRQDPGLGLRLIYFSYDVKMKEKGDIPEGYSVSREKKERFSLILESASTNQTSMYLCASVNYPRGRWQPQHFGDGTRLSIL.